These 2 T cell receptor beta chains were sequenced from one sample in a study of blood T cells in healthy people across ages (dated by TCRdb to the mid-2010s). The method was 5' RACE. For sequencing, an Illumina HiSeq 2500 was employed. The second PCR ran for about 7 to 11 cycles and used a J-beta primer mix along with a sample-barcoded 5' primer. TCRdb passed the public sequencing reads through fastp at Q25 and MiXCR, retaining productive beta sequences. Each entry is one CDR3 protein sequence, shown with its most common DNA and genes. The sample yields 730,000 or so distinct CDR3 sequences; 40% to 50% were counted once. The biggest ten clones account for approximately 29% of the sample. The sequencing input was blood. The receptors were gathered from a man aged 80 or over in good health.

About this clonotype: An end of the junction does not agree with germline; a read error may underlie this. The V gene is TRBV7-2, the J gene TRBJ2-7; D is ambiguous. The germline gives CDR1 SGHTA, CDR2 FQGNSA. The CDR3 extends over 14 amino acids. The CDR3 bases are TGTGACAGCAGCTTATTTGCGCAGACCTACGAGCAGTACTTC. This encodes CDSSLFAQTYEQYF.

The chain is built from TRBV5-4 and TRBJ2-3, with 8 bases that match TRBD2. CDR1 and CDR2 (germline): SGHNT, YYREEE (reference sequence). V was clipped by 5 bases and J by 3 bases; unmatched bases: 8. The CDR3 runs to 15 residues. In DNA form, the CDR3 reads TGTGCCAGCAGAAGACCGGGACTAGGGACAGATACGCAGTATTTT. Its translation: CASRRPGLGTDTQYF.